This T cell receptor (beta chain) was identified during a study of T cell repertoires in cytomegalovirus infection. Study information: Signatures in public TCR beta sequences pointed to both CMV infection and matching HLA type. Study results and caveats: HLA-C-restricted CMV-specific TCR beta clonotypes were dominant in the ex vivo response.

CDR1 MNHNY and CDR2 SVGAGI come from the germline V gene (reference sequence). This CDR3 contains 17 residues. Trimming removed 5 bases from V and 0 bases from J, with 14 bases in between. In the case of this clonotype: Antigen specificity is unknown.

TCRdb called the reads again in MiXCR, with one record for every CDR3 protein. Counted here are hundreds of thousands of distinct CDR3 sequences, about a third occurring once; the ten biggest clones make up around 2.8%. Material for sequencing was PBMCs. The TCR comes from a human donor in good health (CMV status not recorded). Some clones in this sample may be carry-over from other donors' samples. V and J are TRBV6-6 and TRBJ1-6; D is ambiguous. The CDR3 sequence: CASSPRPGGSYNSPLHF. The DNA for the CDR3 is TGTGCCAGCAGTCCTAGGCCGGGTGGCTCCTATAATTCACCCCTCCACTTT.